Listed here are 4 T cell receptor beta chains from one sample, sequenced in a study of T-cell reconstitution after alpha-beta-depleted transplantation in children. A library of TCRbeta sequences, prepared with unique molecular identifiers, was generated. TCRdb passed the PCR reads through MiXCR, listing each CDR3 protein once. Of about 610,000 distinct CDR3 sequences in the sample, roughly a tenth were seen once. The source was PBMCs from the stem cell graft donor, collected from the stem cell graft. The source is a human donor who donated a stem cell graft to a child with acute myeloid leukemia.

The sample holds many counts of this clonotype. The V gene is TRBV20-1, the J gene TRBJ1-1, with D perhaps TRBD1 (6 bases). V lost 3 bases, J lost 0 bases, and 8 bases lay in between. CDR3 size: 13 residues. Germline CDR1 DFQATT, CDR2 SNEGSKA (reference sequence). The CDR3 sequence: CSASGQMNTEAFF. Written as DNA, the CDR3 is TGCAGTGCTAGCGGACAGATGAACACTGAAGCTTTCTTT.

This clonotype appeared a few times. The chain links TRBV29-1 to TRBJ1-2; 8 bases fit TRBD1. The CDR3 is 14 amino acids. After removal of 4 bases from V and 8 bases from J, the junction contained 12 bases not matched to a gene. Germline V gene data show CDR1 as SQVTM and CDR2 as ANQGSEA. The CDR3 region has the DNA TGCAGCGTTGGGGTTACAGGGGGTGGTAAAGGCTACACCTTC. It yields the protein CSVGVTGGGKGYTF.

This clonotype was seen ten or more times. The chain links TRBV18 to TRBJ2-5, with 7 bases identical to TRBD2. V shed 5 bases, J shed 4 bases, and the junction held 4 bases outside the gene matches. The germline gives CDR1 KGHSH, CDR2 LQKENI. CDR3 length: 13 residues. The CDR3 spells CASSAGVAETQYF. The CDR3 region has the DNA TGTGCCAGCTCAGCGGGAGTAGCAGAGACCCAGTACTTC.

The chain is built from TRBV3-1 and TRBJ2-3; TRBD2 might be the D (5 bases). The CDR3 contains 15 residues. CDR1 LGHDT and CDR2 YNNKEL come from the germline V gene (reference sequence). Trimming left V 4 bases short and J 2 bases short, with 13 bases between. CDR3 loop: CASSPREGSTDTQYF. In DNA form, the CDR3 reads TGTGCCAGCAGCCCCCGTGAGGGATCCACAGATACGCAGTATTTT.